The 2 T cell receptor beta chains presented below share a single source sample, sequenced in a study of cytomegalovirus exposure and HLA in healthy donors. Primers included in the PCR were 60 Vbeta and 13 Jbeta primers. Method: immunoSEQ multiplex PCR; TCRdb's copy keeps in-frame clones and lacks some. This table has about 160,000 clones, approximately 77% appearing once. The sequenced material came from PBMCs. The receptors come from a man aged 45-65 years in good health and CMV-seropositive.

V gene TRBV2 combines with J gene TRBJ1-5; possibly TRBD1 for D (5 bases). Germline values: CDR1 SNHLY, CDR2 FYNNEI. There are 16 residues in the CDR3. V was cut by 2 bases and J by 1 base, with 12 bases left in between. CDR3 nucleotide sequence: TGTGCCAGCAGTGAAAATCAGGGCCGCAGCAATCAGCCCCAGCATTTT. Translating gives CASSENQGRSNQPQHF.

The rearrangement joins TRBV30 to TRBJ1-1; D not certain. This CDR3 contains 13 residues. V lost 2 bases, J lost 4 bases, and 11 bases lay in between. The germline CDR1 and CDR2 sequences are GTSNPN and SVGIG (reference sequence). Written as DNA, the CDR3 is TGTGCCTGGAGTCCAGACCCGGGCACTGAAGCTTTCTTT. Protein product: CAWSPDPGTEAFF.